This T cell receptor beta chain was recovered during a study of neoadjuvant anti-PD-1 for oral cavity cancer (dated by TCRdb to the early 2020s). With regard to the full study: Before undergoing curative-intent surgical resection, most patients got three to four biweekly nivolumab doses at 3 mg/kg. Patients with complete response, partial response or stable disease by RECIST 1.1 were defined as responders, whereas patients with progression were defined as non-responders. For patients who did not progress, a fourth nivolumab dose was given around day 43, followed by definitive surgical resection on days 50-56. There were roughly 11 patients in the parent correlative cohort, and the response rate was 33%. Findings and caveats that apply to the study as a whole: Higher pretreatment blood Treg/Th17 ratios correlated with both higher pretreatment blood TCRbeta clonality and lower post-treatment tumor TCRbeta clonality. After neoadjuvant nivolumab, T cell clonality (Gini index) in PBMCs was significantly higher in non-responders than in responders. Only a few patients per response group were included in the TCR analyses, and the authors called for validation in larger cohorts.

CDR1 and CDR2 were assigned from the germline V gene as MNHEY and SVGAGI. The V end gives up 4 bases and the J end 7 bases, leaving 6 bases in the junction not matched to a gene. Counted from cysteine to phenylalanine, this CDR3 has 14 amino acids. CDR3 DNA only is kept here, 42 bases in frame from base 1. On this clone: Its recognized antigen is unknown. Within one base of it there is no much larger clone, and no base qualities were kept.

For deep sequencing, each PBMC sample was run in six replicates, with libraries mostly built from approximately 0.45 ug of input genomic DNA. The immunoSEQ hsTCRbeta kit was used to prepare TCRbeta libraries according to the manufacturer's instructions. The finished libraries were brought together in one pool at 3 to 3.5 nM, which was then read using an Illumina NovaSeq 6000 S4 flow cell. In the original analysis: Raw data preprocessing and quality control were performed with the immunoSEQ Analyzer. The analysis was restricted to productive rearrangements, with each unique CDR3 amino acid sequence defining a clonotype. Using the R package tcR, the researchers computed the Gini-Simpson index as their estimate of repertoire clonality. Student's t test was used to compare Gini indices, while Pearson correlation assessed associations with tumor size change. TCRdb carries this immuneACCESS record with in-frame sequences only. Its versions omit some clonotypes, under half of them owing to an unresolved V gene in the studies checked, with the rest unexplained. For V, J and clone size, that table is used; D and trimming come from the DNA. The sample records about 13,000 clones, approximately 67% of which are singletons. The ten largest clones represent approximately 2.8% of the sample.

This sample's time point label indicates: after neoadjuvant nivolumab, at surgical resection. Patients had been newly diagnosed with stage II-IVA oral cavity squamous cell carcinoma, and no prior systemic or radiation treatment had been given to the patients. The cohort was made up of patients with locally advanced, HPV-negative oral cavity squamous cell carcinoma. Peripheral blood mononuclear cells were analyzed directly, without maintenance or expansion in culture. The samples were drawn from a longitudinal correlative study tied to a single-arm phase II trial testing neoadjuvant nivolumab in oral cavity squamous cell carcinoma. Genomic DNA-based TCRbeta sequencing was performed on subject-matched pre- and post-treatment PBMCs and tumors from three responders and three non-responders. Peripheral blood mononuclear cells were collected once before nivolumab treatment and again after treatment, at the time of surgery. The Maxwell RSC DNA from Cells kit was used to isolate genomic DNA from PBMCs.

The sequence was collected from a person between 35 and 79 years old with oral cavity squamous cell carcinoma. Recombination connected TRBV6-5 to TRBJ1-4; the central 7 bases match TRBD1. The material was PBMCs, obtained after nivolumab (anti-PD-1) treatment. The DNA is TGTGCCAGCAGTTCTCAGGGGGTGGGTGAAAAACTGTTTTTT. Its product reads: CASSSQGVGEKLFF.